This T cell receptor beta chain was sequenced in a study of regulatory T cells in long-lasting Graves disease. This clonotype was counted ten times or more. Its antigen is as yet unknown. Through Arm-PCR of CDR3 regions and iRepertoire HTBI primers, TCR beta libraries were built. Via MiXCR, TCRdb re-called the multiplex PCR reads, giving one row per CDR3 protein. The sample comprises around 420,000 distinct CDR3 sequences, about 14% of which are singletons, and about a fifth rests with the top ten. CDR3 length: 13 residues. Per germline, CDR1 SGHRS and CDR2 YFSETQ. The germline V and J ends were trimmed by 5 bases and 8 bases, with 16 bases remaining between them. The study's findings and limits: Because few samples were included, accuracy may have been lower.

Time point meaning: newly diagnosed GD, antithyroid drugs for less than 3 months. Scientists built the TCR library using RNA that was extracted from PBMCs. The chain has TRBV5-1 and TRBJ1-1; tentative D call: TRBD1 (5 bases). Sequenced material: peripheral blood mononuclear cells (PBMCs), taken at new diagnosis, from a patient treated with antithyroid drugs. The origin of this receptor is a female donor with Graves disease. The CDR3 DNA sequence: TGCGCCAGCAGGCCCCAGGGCACCCCAGAAGCTTTCTTT. It encodes CASRPQGTPEAFF.